Below, 3 T cell receptor beta chains from the same sample are listed, as sequenced in a study of Graves' ophthalmopathy and Graves' hyperthyroidism. Amplification of the TCR beta CDR3 regions used RNA transcripts (as template). Second-round multiplex PCR came after first-round RT-PCR with HTBI primers. TCRdb reprocessed the multiplex PCR reads via MiXCR and lists one record per CDR3 protein. Of 400,000 to 450,000 distinct CDR3 sequences in the sample, under 25% were seen once. Sequencing input: peripheral blood. Source of these receptors: a woman between 18 and 29 years old with stable Graves' hyperthyroidism.

The genes are TRBV28 and TRBJ1-2, with 10 nucleotides matching TRBD1. CDR1 and CDR2 from the germline V gene are MDHEN and SYDVKM. This CDR3 has 18 residues. V shed 3 bases, J shed 0 bases, and the junction held 10 bases outside the gene matches. The CDR3 DNA reads as TGTGCCAGCAGTTTTTTCTTCGACAGGGGGCCCTCTAACTATGGCTACACCTTC. Translation gives CASSFFFDRGPSNYGYTF.

This clonotype was picked up a small number of times. This chain connects TRBV7-4 to TRBJ2-5, with D possibly TRBD2 on 6 matching bases. The ends were cut back, 11 bases at V and 2 bases at J, with 15 bases in the middle. The CDR3 runs 13 residues. Germline V lookup: CDR1 SGHVT, CDR2 SQSDAQ. CDR3 coding DNA: TGTGCCGCACGATTTGGGGGGCAAGAGACCCAGTACTTC. It yields the protein CAARFGGQETQYF.

This clonotype has a single count. The chain has TRBV12-3 or TRBV12-4 and TRBJ1-2; D unclear. This CDR3 comprises 12 residues. V was pared by 3 bases and J by 6 bases, with 8 bases between. In DNA form, the CDR3 reads TGTGCCAGCAGTTTCGTGGGTGATGGCTACACCTTC. Protein sequence: CASSFVGDGYTF.